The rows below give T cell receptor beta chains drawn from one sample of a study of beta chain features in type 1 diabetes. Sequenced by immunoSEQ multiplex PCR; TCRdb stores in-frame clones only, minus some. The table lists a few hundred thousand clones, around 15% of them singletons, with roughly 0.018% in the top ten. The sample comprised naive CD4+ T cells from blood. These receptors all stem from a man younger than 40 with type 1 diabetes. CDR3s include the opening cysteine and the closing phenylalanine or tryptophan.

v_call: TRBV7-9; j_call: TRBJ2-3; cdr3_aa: CASSPPSGRSPDTQYF
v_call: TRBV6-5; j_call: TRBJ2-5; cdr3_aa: CASSSLAGVRKTQYF
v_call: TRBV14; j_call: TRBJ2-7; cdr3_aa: CASSHDYYEQYF
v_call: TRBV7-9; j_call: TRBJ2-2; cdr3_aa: CASSPGFGELFF
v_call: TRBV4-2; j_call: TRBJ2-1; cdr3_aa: CASSQEGLAGLGSYNEQFF
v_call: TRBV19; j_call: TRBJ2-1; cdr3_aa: CASSVDSVQFF
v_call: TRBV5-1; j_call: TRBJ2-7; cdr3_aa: CASSQLAGEEQYF
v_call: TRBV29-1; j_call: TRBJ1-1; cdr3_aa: CSVESTTGTEAFF
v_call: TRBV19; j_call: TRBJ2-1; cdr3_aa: CASSGTGSYNEQFF
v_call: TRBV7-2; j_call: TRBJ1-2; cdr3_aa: CASSTRNYGYTF
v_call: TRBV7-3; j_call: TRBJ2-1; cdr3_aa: CASSPRGLAILNEQFF
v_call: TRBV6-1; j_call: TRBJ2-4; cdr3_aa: CASSGTTGAKNIQYF
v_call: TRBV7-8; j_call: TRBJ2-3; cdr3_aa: CASSFQLAGSSDTQYF
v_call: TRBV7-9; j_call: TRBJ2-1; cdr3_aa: CASSSSGTNNEQFF
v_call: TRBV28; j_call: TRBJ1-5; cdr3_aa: CASSPVRAYQPQHF
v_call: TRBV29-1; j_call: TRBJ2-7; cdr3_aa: CSVGVAGAGEQYF
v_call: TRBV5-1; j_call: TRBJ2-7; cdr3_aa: CASSNDRFYEQYF
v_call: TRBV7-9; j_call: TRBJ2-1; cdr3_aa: CASSPGTSGNNEQFF
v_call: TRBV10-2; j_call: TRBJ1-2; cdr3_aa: CASSVDRAAGYTF
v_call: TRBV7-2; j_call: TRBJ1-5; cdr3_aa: CASSLGGQGSNQPQHF
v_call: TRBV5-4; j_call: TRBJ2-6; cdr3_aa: CASSPVTGTRVSGANVLTF
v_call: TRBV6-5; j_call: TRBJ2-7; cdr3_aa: CASRSQGASEQYF